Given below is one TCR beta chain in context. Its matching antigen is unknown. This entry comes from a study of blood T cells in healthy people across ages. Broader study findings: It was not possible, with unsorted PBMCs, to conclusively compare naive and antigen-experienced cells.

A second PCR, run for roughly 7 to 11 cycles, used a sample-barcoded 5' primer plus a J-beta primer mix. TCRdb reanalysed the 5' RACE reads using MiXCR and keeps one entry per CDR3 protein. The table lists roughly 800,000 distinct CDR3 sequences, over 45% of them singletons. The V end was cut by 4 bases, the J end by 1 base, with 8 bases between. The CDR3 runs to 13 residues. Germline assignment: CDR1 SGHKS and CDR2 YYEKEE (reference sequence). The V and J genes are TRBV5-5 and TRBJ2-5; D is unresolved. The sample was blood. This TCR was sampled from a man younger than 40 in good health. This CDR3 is CASSGWTQETQYF. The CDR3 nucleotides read TGTGCCAGCAGCGGGTGGACCCAAGAGACCCAGTACTTC.